This TCR beta chain comes out of a study of shared clonotypes between healthy human individuals. As for the study in general: Contributing individuals were two females and a few males aged 18 to 49. General study results and limits: Compared with clonotypes that all four donors shared, non-shared clonotypes had lower generation probabilities.

Clones were sequenced by immunoSEQ multiplex PCR, and TCRdb holds only the in-frame ones, with some missing. The sample includes about 2 million clones, approximately 95% of them seen just once. In the naive CD8 group, cells lacked CD45RO and were positively selected for CCR7, so terminally differentiated effector memory CD45RA+ cells were left out. The CDR3 is made up of 15 amino acids. The germline CDR1 and CDR2 sequences are PRHDT and FYEKMQ (reference sequence). V shed 5 bases and J 2 bases; nucleotides not matched to a gene: 8. A note on this clone: Its antigen remains unknown.

The chain is built from TRBV13 and TRBJ2-7, with 8 bases fitting TRBD1. The sequenced sample consisted of naive CD8+ T cells sorted from blood. The sequence was obtained from a man in his late teens or twenties in good health. CDR3 region: CASSTRQGSAYEQYF. CDR3 DNA: TGTGCCAGCAGCACCCGACAGGGGTCCGCCTACGAGCAGTACTTC.